These 15 T cell receptor beta chains came from one sample sequenced in a study of blood T cell repertoires in COVID-19. Clones were sequenced by immunoSEQ multiplex PCR, and TCRdb holds only the in-frame ones, with some missing. The sample holds about 200,000 clones, 85% seen once. The specimen was PBMCs or T cells enriched from blood (not recorded which). These receptors were taken from a man in his forties or fifties who had recovered from COVID-19.

The chain couples TRBV27 to TRBJ1-1; D remains unclear. The CDR3 is 14 amino acids. Germline CDR1 is MNHEY and CDR2 is SMNVEV (reference sequence). The V end lost 4 bases, the J end lost 5 bases, and 14 bases lay between the germline ends. Here the CDR3 reads CASSSGGPETEAFF. The DNA for the CDR3 is TGTGCCAGCAGTTCCGGAGGTCCCGAAACTGAAGCTTTCTTT.

This sequence joins TRBV4-1 and TRBJ2-7; 13 bases are a match to TRBD2. Germline loops: CDR1 MGHRA, CDR2 YSYEKL. With V trimmed by 6 bases and J by 3 bases, 5 bases remained unmatched. The CDR3 is 15 amino acids. CDR3 nucleotides: TGCGCCAGCAGTCGGACTAGCGGGAGCGTCTACGAGCAGTACTTC. Its protein product is CASSRTSGSVYEQYF.

The rearrangement links TRBV13 to TRBJ1-1, with D possibly matching TRBD1 (5 bases). V was trimmed by 7 bases and J by 6 bases, leaving 9 bases between them. Germline-derived CDR1 and CDR2 are PRHDT and FYEKMQ (reference sequence). The CDR3 is 11 residues long. In DNA form, the CDR3 reads TGTGCCAGCAAACTGGGGCCTGAAGCTTTCTTT. Translating gives CASKLGPEAFF.

The rearrangement uses TRBV6-5 and TRBJ2-2; a possible D gene is TRBD1 (5 bases). This CDR3 spans 15 amino acids. Germline V gene data show CDR1 as MNHEY and CDR2 as SVGAGI. The V and J ends lost 0 bases and 5 bases respectively, with 10 bases between them. The CDR3 is CASSYSQGSTGELFF. CDR3 DNA: TGTGCCAGCAGTTACTCCCAGGGTTCGACCGGGGAGCTGTTTTTT.

This chain joins TRBV9 and TRBJ2-7, with 7 bases lining up with TRBD1. Germline CDR1 and CDR2: SGDLS and YYNGEE. The CDR3 length is 15 residues. Trimming removed 0 bases from V and 2 bases from J; junction bases left unmatched: 5. CDR3 coding DNA: TGTGCCAGCAGCGTAGCTACGGGACAGACCTACGAGCAGTACTTC. Protein sequence: CASSVATGQTYEQYF.

The table lists this clone with a few counts. The V gene is TRBV30, the J gene TRBJ1-2, with 8 bases lining up with TRBD1. The germline gives CDR1 GTSNPN, CDR2 SVGIG (reference sequence). Germline trimming cut 5 bases from V and 4 bases from J; bases unmatched to any gene: 9. The CDR3 loop spans 14 amino acids. DNA of the CDR3: TGTGCCTGGGTCGACAGGGGCCCTATCTATGGCTACACCTTC. Translated: CAWVDRGPIYGYTF.

This rearrangement joins TRBV4-3 to TRBJ2-7, with TRBD2 matching 9 bases. Per the germline V gene, CDR1 is LGHNA and CDR2 is YSLEER. The CDR3 covers 14 residues. V lost 4 bases to trimming and J lost 4 bases; unmatched junction nucleotides: 5. CDR3 sequence reads: CASSLGLARYEQYF. CDR3 DNA sequence: TGCGCCAGCAGCCTTGGACTAGCGCGGTACGAGCAGTACTTC.

The chain couples TRBV19 to TRBJ1-3, with 7 bases lining up with TRBD1. The CDR3 is 14 amino acids. Germline assignment: CDR1 LNHDA and CDR2 SQIVND (reference sequence). Trimming took 6 bases from V and 2 from J; bases not matched to a gene: 4. The CDR3 sequence: CASRMTGPGNTIYF. The CDR3 DNA follows: TGTGCCAGTAGGATGACAGGGCCTGGAAACACCATATATTTT.

The rearrangement links TRBV7-9 to TRBJ1-2, with 11 positions matching TRBD1. V was clipped by 4 bases and J by 2 bases; unmatched bases: 0. This CDR3 is 14 amino acids long. Germline V gene data show CDR1 as SEHNR and CDR2 as FQNEAQ (reference sequence). The DNA of the CDR3 is TGTGCCAGCAGCTGGGACAGGGGGAACTATGGCTACACCTTC. Its translation is CASSWDRGNYGYTF.

The gene calls are TRBV7-9 and TRBJ1-4; TRBD1 agrees at 7 bases. The CDR3 sequence is 19 residues long. Germline V lookup: CDR1 SEHNR, CDR2 FQNEAQ (reference sequence). V dropped 5 bases and J dropped 2; count of bases not matched to a gene: 17. CDR3 bases: TGTGCCAGCAGCCAAAGACAGGGTTCCCCGCGACTTACTAATGAAAAACTGTTTTTT. It translates to CASSQRQGSPRLTNEKLFF.

This clone was seen a single time. The rearrangement uses TRBV5-6 and TRBJ2-7, with D uncertain. The CDR3 is 13 residues long. Trimming took 2 bases from V and 2 from J, leaving 8 bases between them. Germline V gene sequence: CDR1 SGHDT, CDR2 YYEEEE. The CDR3 sequence: CASSLGTTYEQYF. CDR3 in DNA: TGTGCCAGCAGCTTAGGTACTACCTACGAGCAGTACTTC.

The V and J genes are TRBV2 and TRBJ2-1, with TRBD1 matching 7 bases. Looked up from germline, CDR1 is SNHLY and CDR2 is FYNNEI. The CDR3 extends over 14 amino acids. Trimming at V came to 3 bases and at J to 3 bases, leaving 2 bases not matched to a gene. This CDR3 is CASSDRGFYNEQFF. CDR3 nucleotides: TGTGCCAGCAGTGACAGGGGGTTCTACAATGAGCAGTTCTTC. Together with reference TRBV2 and TRBJ2-1, the CDR3 gives the full variable domain: EPEVTQTPSHQVTQMGQEVILRCVPISNHLYFYWYRQILGQKVEFLVSFYNNEISEKSEIFDDQFSVERPDGSNFTLKIRSTKLEDSAMYFCASSDRGFYNEQFFGPGTRLTVL.

J is TRBJ2-3 and V is TRBV29-1; TRBD2 matches at 9 bases. Trimming cost V 0 bases and J 2 bases; bases outside gene matches: 12. This CDR3 is 18 amino acids long. Germline CDR1 is SQVTM and CDR2 is ANQGSEA. The CDR3 is CSVEDLGASGVNTDTQYF. In nucleotides, the CDR3 is TGCAGCGTTGAAGATCTTGGGGCTAGCGGGGTGAACACAGATACGCAGTATTTT.

A single count supports this clone. Here the CDR3 reads CASRKLTGQSYGYTF. As DNA, the CDR3 is TGTGCCAGCAGGAAATTAACGGGACAGAGCTATGGCTACACCTTC. The chain recombines TRBV13 with TRBJ1-2; the match to TRBD1 covers 7 bases. The V gene end was trimmed by 6 bases and the J gene end by 4 bases; junction bases not matched to a gene: 11. This CDR3 has 15 residues. Germline V gene data show CDR1 as PRHDT and CDR2 as FYEKMQ (reference sequence).

The V gene is TRBV5-4, the J gene TRBJ2-3; 10 nucleotides match TRBD1. The length of the CDR3 is 14 residues. Germline assignment: CDR1 SGHNT and CDR2 YYREEE (reference sequence). With 4 bases clipped from V and 1 base from J, the junction kept 0 bases outside the gene matches. This chain's CDR3 is CASSDRGRTDTQYF. As DNA, the CDR3 is TGTGCCAGCAGCGACAGGGGGCGCACAGATACGCAGTATTTT.